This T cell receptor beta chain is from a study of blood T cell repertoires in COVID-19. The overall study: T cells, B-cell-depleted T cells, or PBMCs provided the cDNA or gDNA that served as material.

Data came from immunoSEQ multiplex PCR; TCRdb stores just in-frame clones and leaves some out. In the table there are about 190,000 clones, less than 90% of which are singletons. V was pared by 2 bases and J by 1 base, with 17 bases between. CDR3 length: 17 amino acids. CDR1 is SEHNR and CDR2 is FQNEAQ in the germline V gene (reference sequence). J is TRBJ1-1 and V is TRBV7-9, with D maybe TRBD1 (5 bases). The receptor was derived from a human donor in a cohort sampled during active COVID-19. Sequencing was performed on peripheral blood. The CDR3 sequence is CASSLSARITGNTEAFF. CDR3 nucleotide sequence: TGTGCCAGCAGCTTATCAGCGAGGATAACAGGGAACACTGAAGCTTTCTTT.